This TCR beta chain was found in a study of lymphopenia after photon versus proton radiotherapy. The study, taken as a whole, reports: Survival link was tested only in deceased patients; proton benefit remains a possibility. Post-nadir TCR diversity decline inversely tracked overall survival among those who died. Relative stability marked proton patients; photon patients lost diversity and naive cells. Post-nadir diversity loss with photons came from oligoclonal expansion, particularly CD8+ Temra cells.

Concerning this clone itself: Its specificity is not known.

The CDR3 sequence is 15 residues long. Trimming took 5 bases from V and 15 from J; bases not matched to a gene: 19. Germline lookup yields CDR1 MNHEY and CDR2 SMNVEV (reference sequence). Profiling relied on immunoSEQ multiplex PCR, and the TCRdb table lists in-frame clones only, not all of them. This table has some 42,000 clones, around 86% appearing once. This specimen was peripheral blood, taken from a patient treated with proton-based radiotherapy. The TCR originated in a woman aged 70-85 years with pancreatic cancer. The chain couples TRBV27 to TRBJ1-5; TRBD1 aligns across 7 bases. CDR3 in DNA: TGTGCCAGCAGTCCCGCTTGGGCATCAGGGGGGAGCCGGCATTTT. This encodes CASSPAWASGGSRHF.